A selection of T cell receptor beta chains follows, all from one sample in a study of T cells in Graves' hyperthyroidism and ophthalmopathy. Via MiXCR, TCRdb re-called the multiplex PCR reads, giving one row per CDR3 protein. The sample holds 400,000 to 500,000 distinct CDR3 sequences; over 13% are singletons and the top ten take less than 20%. The sample consisted of blood. The source is a woman under 30 with Graves' hyperthyroidism. Each CDR3 is given with its conserved first and last residue. D genes are given only for firm matches. Clone size, where shown, is once, few, many, or a class for clones that have expanded.

abundance	j_gene	d_gene	v_gene	CDR3nt	CDR3aa
.	TRBJ2-7	TRBD2	TRBV5-5	TGTGCCAGCAGCCAGCTACCACCGTCGGCGACTAGCGGGAGATACGAGCAGTACTTC	CASSQLPPSATSGRYEQYF
many	TRBJ2-7	.	TRBV3-1	TGTGCCAGCAGCCAAGAATCCTGGGAGCAGTACTTC	CASSQESWEQYF
many	TRBJ2-1	.	TRBV11-1	TGTGCCAGCAGCCCCCCAACTTGGGCCCTCTCCTACAATGAGCAGTTCTTC	CASSPPTWALSYNEQFF
few	TRBJ1-3	.	TRBV3-1	TGTGCCAGCAGCCAATTCAGACAGCCCCAGGACACCATATATTTT	CASSQFRQPQDTIYF
few	TRBJ2-3	TRBD2	TRBV20-1	TGCAGTGCTAGAGGGGGGGGGGATACGCAGTATTTT	CSARGGGDTQYF
many	TRBJ2-1	TRBD2	TRBV24-1	TGTGCCACCAGTGATTTGACTAGCGGGCCCTCCTACAATGAGCAGTTCTTC	CATSDLTSGPSYNEQFF
few	TRBJ2-7	TRBD2	TRBV20-1	TGCAGTGCTAGGCCCCCCGGCGGGGGGCCGTACTTC	CSARPPGGGPYF
few	TRBJ1-2	.	TRBV5-1	TGCGCCAGCAGCTTGGAGGGTGGGCAGAACTATGGCTACACCTTC	CASSLEGGQNYGYTF
many	TRBJ2-1	TRBD2	TRBV7-3	TGTGCCAGCAGCTTAACTGTCGGGACTAGCGGGATTGGGAATGAGCAGTTCTTC	CASSLTVGTSGIGNEQFF
many	TRBJ1-5	.	TRBV12-3/TRBV12-4	TGTGCCAGCAGTGCACTCGGGACGGGAGGCAATCAGCCCCAGCATTTT	CASSALGTGGNQPQHF
few	TRBJ1-1	.	TRBV14	TGTGCCAGCAGCATCCAGTGGAACACTGAAGCTTTCTTT	CASSIQWNTEAFF
.	TRBJ2-1	TRBD2	TRBV5-1	TGCGCCAGCAGCCTGGGGACTAGCGGGAGCACAAACAATGAGCAGTTCTTC	CASSLGTSGSTNNEQFF
many	TRBJ2-1	.	TRBV15	TGTGCCACCAGCAGAGATTTCCCCAGGGGCAGTGAGCAGTTCTTC	CATSRDFPRGSEQFF
.	TRBJ2-2	.	TRBV18	TGTGCCAGCTCACTAACCAGCGCGGCCCGGGAGCTGTTTTTT	CASSLTSAARELFF
few	TRBJ1-2	.	TRBV5-6	TGTGCCAGCAGCTTGTATGAGGGGCGAAATGGCTACACCTTC	CASSLYEGRNGYTF
few	TRBJ1-1	.	TRBV6-5	TGTGCCAGCAGTTCCTCACAGGGATTGGTCACTGAAGCTTTCTTT	CASSSSQGLVTEAFF
few	TRBJ1-4	.	TRBV29-1	TGCAGCGGGACAGTAAATGAAAAACTGTTTTTT	CSGTVNEKLFF
many	TRBJ1-1	TRBD1	TRBV27	TGTGCCAGCAGTCTAAAAGGTACGGGACAGGGCTTGAACACTGAAGCTTTCTTT	CASSLKGTGQGLNTEAFF
few	TRBJ2-3	.	TRBV19	TGTGCCAGTGGGACGGATGCACGCCGGAATACGCAGTATTTT	CASGTDARRNTQYF
once	TRBJ2-3	.	TRBV30	TGTGCCTGGAGTGCTGGCCCCACAGATACGCAGTATTTT	CAWSAGPTDTQYF
many	TRBJ1-1	.	TRBV14	TGTGCCAGCAGCCAAGTTCGTTTTTCTGAAGCTTTCTTT	CASSQVRFSEAFF
.	TRBJ2-1	TRBD2	TRBV30	TGTGCCTGGAGTCCACTAGCGGGACGTATCAATGAGCAGTTCTTC	CAWSPLAGRINEQFF
.	TRBJ2-7	TRBD1	TRBV14	TGTGCCAGCAGCCCGGGACAGGGGTTCCACGAGCAGTACTTC	CASSPGQGFHEQYF
many	TRBJ1-5	TRBD1	TRBV19	TGTGCCAGTACCCCGACAGGGGAAGCCCGCAATCAGCCCCAGCATTTT	CASTPTGEARNQPQHF
many	TRBJ1-2	TRBD1	TRBV10-3	TGTGCCATCAGTGATGAGGGACAGGGAAGCTACACCTTC	CAISDEGQGSYTF
few	TRBJ2-7	TRBD2	TRBV19	TGTGCCAGTAGTCTCTGGACTAGCGGGATGGATGAGCAGTACTTC	CASSLWTSGMDEQYF
.	TRBJ2-5	TRBD1	TRBV29-1	TGCAGCGTGGATTCCGGGACCAGGGGGGAGACCCAGTACTTC	CSVDSGTRGETQYF
many	TRBJ1-1	.	TRBV11-3	TGTGCCAGCAGCTTAATCGCTGGGAACACTGAAGCTTTCTTT	CASSLIAGNTEAFF